The 2 T cell receptor beta chains below were found in one sample sequenced in a study of blood T cell repertoires in COVID-19. Sequenced by immunoSEQ multiplex PCR; TCRdb stores in-frame clones only, minus some. Among over 11,000 clones, less than 95% were seen once, and the ten largest hold 8.1%. Sequencing was performed on peripheral blood. All receptors derive from a human donor in a cohort sampled during active COVID-19.

The genes are TRBV12-5 and TRBJ2-1; 14 nucleotides line up with TRBD2. The ends lost 2 bases at V and 10 bases at J; junction bases unmatched: 7. Germline CDR1 reads LGHNT; CDR2 reads FRNRAP. The CDR3 loop spans 16 amino acids. This CDR3 is CASGLSTSGGAWEQFF. CDR3 coding DNA: TGTGCTAGTGGTTTGTCGACTAGCGGGGGGGCCTGGGAGCAGTTCTTC.

The CDR3 nucleotides read TGTGCCAGCAGTCGGTCGGATGAGCAGTTCTTC. Residues: CASSRSDEQFF. The V and J genes are TRBV7-9 and TRBJ2-1; D gene ambiguous. Germline V gives CDR1 SEHNR, CDR2 FQNEAQ (reference sequence). This CDR3 is built from 11 residues. V was pared by 6 bases and J by 8 bases, with 8 bases between.